Given below is one T cell receptor beta chain in context. The V end lost 5 bases, the J end lost 0 bases, and 11 bases lay between the germline ends. Germline V gives CDR1 MDHEN, CDR2 SYDVKM. The CDR3 sequence is 15 residues long. This table comes from immunoSEQ multiplex PCR, and its TCRdb copy is limited to in-frame clones, with some not included. This table has roughly 250,000 clones, approximately 83% appearing once. The data are from a study of blood T cell repertoires in COVID-19. This sequence originates from a woman aged 80 or over with acute or convalescent COVID-19. Material for sequencing was peripheral blood. The chain recombines TRBV28 with TRBJ2-4; D perhaps matches TRBD1 (5 bases). The CDR3, as DNA: TGTGCCAGCAGTGGGTCCAGGGAAGCCAAAAACATTCAGTACTTC. Amino acid sequence: CASSGSREAKNIQYF.